A single T cell receptor (beta chain) is shown here with its context. The CDR3 has 14 amino acids. The germline CDR1 and CDR2 sequences are MNHEY and SVGAGI. Trimming removed 2 bases from V and 1 base from J, with 8 bases in between. The data stem from a study of OX40 agonist ivuxolimab in advanced cancers. Study as a whole: At about 82% male, the cohort had a mean age of approximately 60 years, ranging from roughly 20 to 85.

Generated by immunoSEQ multiplex PCR, the TCRdb table keeps only in-frame clones and is missing some. The table records about 40,000 clones, 88% of them present only once. The sampling schedule covered blood at baseline, cycle 4 day 1, and cycle 7 day 1. The clonotype comes from an adult with an advanced solid tumor such as melanoma, head and neck, liver or kidney cancer. The chain carries TRBV6-5 and TRBJ1-1; D remains unclear. The sequenced sample was CD4+ or CD8+ T cells sorted from blood, obtained in a trial of the OX40 agonist ivuxolimab. CDR3: CASSYRGRNTEAFF. CDR3 DNA: TGTGCCAGCAGTTACCGTGGACGGAACACTGAAGCTTTCTTT.